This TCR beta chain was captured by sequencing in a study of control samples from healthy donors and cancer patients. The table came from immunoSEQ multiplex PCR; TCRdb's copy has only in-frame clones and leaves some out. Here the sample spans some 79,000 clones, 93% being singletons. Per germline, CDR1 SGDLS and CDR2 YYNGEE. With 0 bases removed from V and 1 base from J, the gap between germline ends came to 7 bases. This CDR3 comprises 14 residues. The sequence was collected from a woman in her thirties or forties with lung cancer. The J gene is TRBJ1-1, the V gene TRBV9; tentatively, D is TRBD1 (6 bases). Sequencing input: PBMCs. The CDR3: CASSVGTENTEAFF. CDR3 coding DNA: TGTGCCAGCAGCGTAGGGACAGAGAACACTGAAGCTTTCTTT. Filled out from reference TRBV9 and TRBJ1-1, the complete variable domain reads DSGVTQTPKHLITATGQRVTLRCSPRSGDLSVYWYQQSLDQGLQFLIQYYNGEERAKGNILERFSAQQFPDLHSELNLSSLELGDSALYFCASSVGTENTEAFFGQGTRLTVV.